Sequencing of this T cell receptor (beta chain) was carried out in a study of human T cells and chemical hapten exposure. Whole-study results and caveats: The immune response of these alopecia patients might not match healthy individuals'.

The library tagged each cDNA molecule with unique molecular identifiers. The authors' processing: Sequenced samples showed a median of around 100,000 TCRs each, with counts running from about 20,000 to 690,000. TCRdb used MiXCR to reprocess the RACE reads, holding one entry per CDR3 protein. Here the V and J calls rest on TCRdb's processing, not on the authors' analysis. The repertoire consists of tens of thousands of distinct CDR3 sequences, with roughly an eighth occurring once and the leading ten covering more than 1.5%. Many counts were recorded for this clonotype. The antigen remains unidentified. Documented time point: pre-sensitization, week 0. Treatment: therapeutic diphenylcyclopropenone sensitization with weekly scalp DPC. The starting material, unfractionated whole blood, was used for total RNA extraction. The source was whole blood, collected in connection with sensitization to the hapten diphenylcyclopropenone (DPC). The receptor was isolated from a woman aged 40 to 55 with alopecia areata. Some clones in this sample may be carry-over from other donors' samples.

In DNA form, the CDR3 reads TGCGCCAGCAGCCGCGGTCTTATTGAGGGGAATGAGCAGTTCTTC. Amino acids: CASSRGLIEGNEQFF. The rearrangement uses TRBV5-1 and TRBJ2-1, with D perhaps assigned TRBD1 or TRBD2 (5 bases each). Germline CDR1 and CDR2: SGHRS and YFSETQ. Trimming removed 4 bases from V and 7 bases from J, with 18 bases in between. The CDR3 length is 15 residues.